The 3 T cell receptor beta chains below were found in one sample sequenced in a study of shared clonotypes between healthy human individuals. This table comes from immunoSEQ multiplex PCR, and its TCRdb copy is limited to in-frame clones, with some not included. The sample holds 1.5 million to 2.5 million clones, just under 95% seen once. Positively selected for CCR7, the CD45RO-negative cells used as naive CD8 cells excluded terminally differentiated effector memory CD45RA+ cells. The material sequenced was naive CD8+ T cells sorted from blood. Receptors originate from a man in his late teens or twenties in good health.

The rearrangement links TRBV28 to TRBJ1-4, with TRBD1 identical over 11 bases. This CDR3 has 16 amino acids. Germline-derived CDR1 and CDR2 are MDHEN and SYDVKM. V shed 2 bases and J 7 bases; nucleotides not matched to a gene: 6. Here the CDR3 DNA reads TGTGCCAGCAGTTTAGGATTTGGGACAGGGGGTGAAAAACTGTTTTTT. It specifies CASSLGFGTGGEKLFF.

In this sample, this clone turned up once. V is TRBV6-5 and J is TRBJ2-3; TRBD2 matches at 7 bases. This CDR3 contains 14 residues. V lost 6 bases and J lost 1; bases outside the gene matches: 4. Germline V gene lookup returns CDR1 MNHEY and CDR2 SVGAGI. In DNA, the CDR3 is TGTGCCAGCAGCCTCCTAGCGGGCACAGATACGCAGTATTTT. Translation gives CASSLLAGTDTQYF.

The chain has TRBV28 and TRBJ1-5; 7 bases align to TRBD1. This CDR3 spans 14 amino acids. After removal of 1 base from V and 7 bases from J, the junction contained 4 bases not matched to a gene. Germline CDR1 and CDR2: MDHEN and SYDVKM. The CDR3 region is CASSLLQGSQPQHF. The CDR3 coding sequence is TGTGCCAGCAGTTTATTACAGGGGTCACAGCCCCAGCATTTT.